In this sample, the clone carrying this T cell receptor (beta chain) turned up many times. The antigen is undetermined. The source of the sample is a study of identical twins. The study's findings and limits: Analyses of zero insertions could be partly confounded by invariant MAIT and iNKT cells. The same donors were not followed; conclusions instead depended on cross-sectional statistical analysis.

Germline-derived CDR1 and CDR2 are SQVTM and ANQGSEA. This CDR3 comprises 15 residues. Trimming stripped 8 bases from V and 0 bases from J, with 17 bases between. Healthy Caucasians supplied all donations. Each CDR3 protein is one row after TCRdb ran MiXCR on the 5' RACE reads. Of around 240,000 distinct CDR3 sequences listed, 8% to 11% were seen once; the top ten hold about a tenth. This chain joins TRBV29-1 and TRBJ2-4, with D perhaps given as TRBD1 or TRBD2 (6 bases each). Sequenced material: memory T cells sorted from blood. This clonotype originated in a man between 50 and 59 years old in good health. This CDR3 is CSTKGGTVAKNIQYF. The CDR3 nucleotides read TGCAGCACTAAAGGGGGGACTGTAGCCAAAAACATTCAGTACTTC.